This TCR beta chain is drawn from a study of spatial heterogeneity in lung cancer. The time point is: sample taken at primary tumor resection. The study sequenced unsorted whole RNA from tumor, nontumor lung or frozen PBMC. As for this clonotype: Its antigen is currently unknown. One end of the junction varies from germline; a read error may be responsible.

Study-level findings and limits: For expanded intratumoral alpha and beta TCRs, counts tracked tumor mutation counts.

Via MiXCR, TCRdb re-called the 5' RACE reads, giving one row per CDR3 protein. This table has more than 10,000 distinct CDR3 sequences, around 5% appearing once. This TCR derives from a male donor with early-stage non-small cell lung cancer. The material was lung tumor tissue, obtained at surgery.

The CDR3 DNA is TGTGCCAGCAGCGAAGCGGGGGGCGCGATCAATCAGCCCCAGCATTTT. This sequence encodes CASSEAGGAINQPQHF. J is TRBJ1-5 and V is TRBV6-1; weak D call: TRBD1 (6 bases). The CDR3 runs to 16 residues. Germline values: CDR1 MNHNS, CDR2 SASEGT.